This T cell receptor (beta chain) was identified during a study of blood T cell repertoires in COVID-19. Study-level information: COVID-19 samples, acute and convalescent, were from the United States, Italy and Spain.

Source study methods: Nucleated cell counts were estimated from reference gene primer amplification. This table comes from immunoSEQ multiplex PCR, and its TCRdb copy is limited to in-frame clones, with some not included. That table supplies the V and J calls and clone size; D and trimming were determined from the DNA. The data hold about 270,000 clones, with about 89% observed a single time. The sequenced sample was peripheral blood. This TCR was sampled from a man in his forties or fifties with active or convalescent COVID-19.

The CDR3 here is CASSQGQARGNTIYF. The DNA for the CDR3 is TGCGCCAGCAGCCAGGGACAGGCTCGTGGAAACACCATATATTTT. The rearrangement uses TRBV5-1 and TRBJ1-3, with TRBD1 identical over 8 bases. V dropped 4 bases and J dropped 3; count of bases not matched to a gene: 6. The germline CDR1 and CDR2 sequences are SGHRS and YFSETQ. The CDR3 consists of 15 residues.